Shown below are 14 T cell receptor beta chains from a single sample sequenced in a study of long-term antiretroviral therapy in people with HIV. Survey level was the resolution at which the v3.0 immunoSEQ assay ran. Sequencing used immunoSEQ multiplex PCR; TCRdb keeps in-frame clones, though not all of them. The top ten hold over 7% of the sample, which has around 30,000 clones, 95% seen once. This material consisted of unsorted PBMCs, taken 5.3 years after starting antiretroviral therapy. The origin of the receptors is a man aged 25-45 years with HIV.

CDR3 loop: CASSLGRNEQFF. In DNA, the CDR3 is TGTGCCAGCTCACTAGGTCGCAATGAGCAGTTCTTC. The chain has TRBV6-5 and TRBJ2-1; weak D call: TRBD2 (5 bases). V was pared by 8 bases and J by 6 bases, with 11 bases between. Germline lookup yields CDR1 MNHEY and CDR2 SVGAGI. This CDR3 region has 12 residues.

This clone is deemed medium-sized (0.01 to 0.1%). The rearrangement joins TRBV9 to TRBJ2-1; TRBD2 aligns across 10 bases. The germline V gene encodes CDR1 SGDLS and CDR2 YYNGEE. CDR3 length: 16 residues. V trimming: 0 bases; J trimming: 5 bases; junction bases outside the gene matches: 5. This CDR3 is CASSVGGSGRDNEQFF. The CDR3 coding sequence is TGTGCCAGCAGCGTAGGGGGGAGCGGGAGGGACAATGAGCAGTTCTTC.

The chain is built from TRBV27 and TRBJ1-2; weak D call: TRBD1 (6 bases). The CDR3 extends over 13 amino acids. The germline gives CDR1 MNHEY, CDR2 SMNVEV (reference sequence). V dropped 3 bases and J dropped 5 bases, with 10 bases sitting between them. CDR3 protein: CASSFGGAYGYTF. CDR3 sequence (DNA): TGTGCCAGCAGTTTCGGGGGGGCATATGGCTACACCTTC.

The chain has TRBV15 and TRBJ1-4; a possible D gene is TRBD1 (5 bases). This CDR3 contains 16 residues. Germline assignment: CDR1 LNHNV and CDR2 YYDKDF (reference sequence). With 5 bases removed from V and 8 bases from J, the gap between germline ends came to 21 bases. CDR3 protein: CATSEGTLGSGEKLFF. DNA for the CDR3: TGTGCCACCAGCGAGGGGACCTTGGGAAGTGGCGAAAAACTGTTTTTT.

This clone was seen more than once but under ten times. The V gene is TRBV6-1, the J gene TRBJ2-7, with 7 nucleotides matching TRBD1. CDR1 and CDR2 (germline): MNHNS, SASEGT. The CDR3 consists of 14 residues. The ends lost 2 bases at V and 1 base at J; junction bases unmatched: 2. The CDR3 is CASSETGASYEQYF. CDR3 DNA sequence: TGTGCCAGCAGTGAAACAGGGGCGTCCTACGAGCAGTACTTC.

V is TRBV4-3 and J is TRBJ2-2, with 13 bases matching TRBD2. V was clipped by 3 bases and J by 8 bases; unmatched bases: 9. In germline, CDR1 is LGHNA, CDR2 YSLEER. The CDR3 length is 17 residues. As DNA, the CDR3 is TGCGCCAGCAGCCAGGGGACTAGCGGGGTGACTCCTGGGGAGCTGTTTTTT. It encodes CASSQGTSGVTPGELFF.

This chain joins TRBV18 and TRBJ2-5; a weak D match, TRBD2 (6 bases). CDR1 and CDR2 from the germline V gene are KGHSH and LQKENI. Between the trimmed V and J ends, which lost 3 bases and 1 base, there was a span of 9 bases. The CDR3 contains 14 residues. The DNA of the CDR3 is TGTGCCAGCTCACCGGGACTGTTCCAAGAGACCCAGTACTTC. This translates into CASSPGLFQETQYF.

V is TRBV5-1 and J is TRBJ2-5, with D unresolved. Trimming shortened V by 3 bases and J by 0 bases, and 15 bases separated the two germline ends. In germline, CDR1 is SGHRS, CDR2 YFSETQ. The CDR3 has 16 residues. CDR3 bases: TGCGCCAGCAGCTCCGGACGGAACACGTACCAAGAGACCCAGTACTTC. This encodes CASSSGRNTYQETQYF.

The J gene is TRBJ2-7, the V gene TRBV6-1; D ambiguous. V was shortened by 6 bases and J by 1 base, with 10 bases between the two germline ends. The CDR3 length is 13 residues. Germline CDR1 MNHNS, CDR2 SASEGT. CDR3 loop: CASREHHSYEQYF. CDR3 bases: TGTGCCAGCAGGGAACACCATTCCTACGAGCAGTACTTC.

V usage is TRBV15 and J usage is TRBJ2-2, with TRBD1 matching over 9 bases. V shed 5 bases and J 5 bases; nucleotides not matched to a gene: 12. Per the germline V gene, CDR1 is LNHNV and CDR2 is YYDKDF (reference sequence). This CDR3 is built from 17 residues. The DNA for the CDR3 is TGTGCCACCAGCCATGCCCCGAGACAGGGGGTAACCGGGGAGCTGTTTTTT. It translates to CATSHAPRQGVTGELFF.

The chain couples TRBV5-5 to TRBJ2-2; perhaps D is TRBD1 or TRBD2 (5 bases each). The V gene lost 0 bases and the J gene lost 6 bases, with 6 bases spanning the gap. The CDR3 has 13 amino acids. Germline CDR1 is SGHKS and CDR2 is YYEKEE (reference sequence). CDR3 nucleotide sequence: TGTGCCAGCAGCTTGGGGGACGCCGGGGAGCTGTTTTTT. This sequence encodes CASSLGDAGELFF.

Here the CDR3 DNA reads TGTGCCAGCAGACAGGGGGAGAGGAATCAGCCCCAGCATTTT. Its translation is CASRQGERNQPQHF. This chain connects TRBV6-5 to TRBJ1-5; 8 bases fit TRBD1. Germline V gene sequence: CDR1 MNHEY, CDR2 SVGAGI. J was trimmed by 4 bases and V by 6 bases; bases with no gene match: 5. The CDR3 is 14 amino acids.

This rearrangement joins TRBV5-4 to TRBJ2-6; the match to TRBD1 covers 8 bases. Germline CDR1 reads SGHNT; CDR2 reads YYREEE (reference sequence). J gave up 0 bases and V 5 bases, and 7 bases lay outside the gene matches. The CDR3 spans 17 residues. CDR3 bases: TGTGCCAGCAGGGCCGGGACAGGATACTCTGGGGCCAACGTCCTGACTTTC. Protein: CASRAGTGYSGANVLTF.

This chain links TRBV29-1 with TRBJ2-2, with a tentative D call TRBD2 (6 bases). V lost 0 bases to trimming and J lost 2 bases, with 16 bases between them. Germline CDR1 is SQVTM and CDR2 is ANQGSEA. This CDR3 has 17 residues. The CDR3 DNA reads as TGCAGCGTTGAAGATCCCTCCCGGGAGATAAACACCGGGGAGCTGTTTTTT. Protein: CSVEDPSREINTGELFF.